Below, one T cell receptor beta chain is given with its context. Its target is unknown. Unsorted samples used some 89 million PBMCs for genomic DNA. The data were taken from a study of shared clonotypes between healthy human individuals. DNA input for the unsorted PBMC replicate PCRs was around 0.3 ug, 31,000 or so T cell genomes. In the original analysis: Junction-only sequences without quality scores were provided by ImmunoSEQ, so filtering was different. Assay: immunoSEQ multiplex PCR; the TCRdb copy retains only in-frame clones and omits some. The DNA was the basis for D and trimming; V, J and clone size are from that table. Among fewer than 550,000 clones listed, roughly 85% were seen once. CDR3 size: 15 residues. Trimming stripped 4 bases from V and 1 base from J, with 14 bases between. Germline CDR1 and CDR2: SGHRS and YFSETQ. General study points: The sole specimen, blood, was sampled, and tissue repertoires likely differ.

V gene TRBV5-1 combines with J gene TRBJ2-5; D might be TRBD1 or TRBD2, each matching 6 bases. This receptor was obtained from a middle-aged woman in good health. Some clones in this sample may be carry-over from other donors' samples. Input material: PBMCs. The CDR3 region is CASSILQGGQETQYF. In nucleotides, the CDR3 is TGCGCCAGCAGCATCCTACAGGGAGGCCAAGAGACCCAGTACTTC.